The 11 T cell receptor beta chains below all came from one sample that was sequenced in a study of blood T cell repertoires in COVID-19 (dated by TCRdb to 2018 to 2021). Receptors were amplified or captured by the immunoSEQ multiplex PCR assay. TCRdb took this table from immuneACCESS and kept in-frame rearrangements with V and J called. Such tables lack part of the clones; where checked against another copy, unresolved V genes explain under half of the gap, and the rest is unexplained. For this sample the table gives about 270,000 clones, of which about nine tenths were detected only once. The top ten clonotypes cover about 4% of the sample. The sample comprised PBMCs or T cells enriched from blood (not recorded which). These receptors all come from a woman aged 25 to 39 with acute COVID-19.

The rearrangement links TRBV12-3 or TRBV12-4 to TRBJ2-5; 7 bases map to TRBD1. This CDR3 has 12 residues. J lost 4 bases, V lost 4 bases, and 0 bases had no gene match. The CDR3 DNA is TGTGCCAGCAGTTCAGGGGGAGAGACCCAGTACTTC. It codes for CASSSGGETQYF.

The CDR3 loop is CASSPLHGQGGSGFNEQFF. The CDR3 DNA reads as TGTGCCAGCTCACCGCTACATGGACAGGGTGGTAGCGGGTTCAATGAGCAGTTCTTC. The chain links TRBV18 to TRBJ2-1; D perhaps matches TRBD1 (8 bases). The CDR3 has 19 amino acids. Looked up from germline, CDR1 is KGHSH and CDR2 is LQKENI. The germline V and J ends were trimmed by 3 bases and 6 bases, with 27 bases remaining between them.

The gene calls are TRBV18 and TRBJ1-6; 10 positions agree with TRBD1. V lost 1 base and J lost 8; bases outside the gene matches: 2. The germline V gene has CDR1 KGHSH and CDR2 LQKENI. CDR3 length: 15 residues. The chain's CDR3 is CASSPRDRGHSPLHF. CDR3 DNA sequence: TGTGCCAGCTCACCACGGGACAGGGGTCATTCACCCCTCCACTTT.

V usage is TRBV28 and J usage is TRBJ1-5, with 8 bases matching TRBD1. The CDR3 extends over 14 amino acids. Losses at the gene ends were 6 bases for V and 4 bases for J; bases not matched to a gene: 5. Germline assignment: CDR1 MDHEN and CDR2 SYDVKM. CDR3 sequence: CASSRDRGNQPQHF. CDR3 DNA sequence: TGTGCCAGCAGCCGCGACAGGGGAAATCAGCCCCAGCATTTT.

This chain's CDR3 is CASSYQQREDGEQYF. The CDR3 nucleotides are TGTGCCAGCAGTTATCAACAGCGGGAGGATGGCGAGCAGTACTTC. The chain recombines TRBV6-5 with TRBJ2-7, with 9 bases that match TRBD2. The CDR3 runs 15 residues. Germline CDR1 reads MNHEY; CDR2 reads SVGAGI. The trim removed 3 bases at V and 6 bases at J, leaving 9 bases unmatched.

The rearrangement joins TRBV5-1 to TRBJ2-3; tentatively, D is TRBD1 (6 bases). The ends were cut back, 4 bases at V and 6 bases at J, with 21 bases in the middle. This CDR3 comprises 16 residues. Germline V lookup: CDR1 SGHRS, CDR2 YFSETQ. CDR3 protein: CASSPTKQGSEDTQYF. As DNA, the CDR3 is TGCGCCAGCAGCCCGACAAAACAGGGCTCGGAGGATACGCAGTATTTT.

The chain uses TRBV28 and TRBJ2-7; TRBD1 aligns across 9 bases. Germline values: CDR1 MDHEN, CDR2 SYDVKM. After removal of 11 bases from V and 1 base from J, the junction contained 12 bases not matched to a gene. The CDR3 consists of 15 residues. The CDR3 loop is CASRTNRGPSYEQYF. The CDR3 nucleotides read TGTGCCTCCCGTACCAACAGGGGGCCTTCCTACGAGCAGTACTTC.

This sequence joins TRBV28 and TRBJ2-1; 9 nucleotides align to TRBD2. The CDR3 runs 15 residues. From germline, CDR1 is MDHEN and CDR2 SYDVKM. The junction had 5 bases not matched to a gene; V was cut back by 3 bases and J by 5 bases. This CDR3 reads CASSFSGRKDNEQFF. In nucleotides, the CDR3 is TGTGCCAGCAGTTTTAGCGGGAGAAAAGACAATGAGCAGTTCTTC.

This chain connects TRBV28 to TRBJ1-6, with 7 bases matching TRBD1. Germline CDR1 reads MDHEN; CDR2 reads SYDVKM. Unmatched junction bases numbered 4, after V lost 2 bases and J lost 6 bases. This CDR3 is 15 amino acids long. The CDR3 here is CASSLPRGTNSPLHF. As DNA, the CDR3 is TGTGCCAGCAGTTTACCCAGGGGGACTAATTCACCCCTCCACTTT.

This chain uses TRBV28 with TRBJ2-1; 15 bases align to TRBD2. Germline CDR1 and CDR2: MDHEN and SYDVKM. The CDR3 sequence is 16 residues long. V gave up 4 bases and J gave up 6 bases; unmatched junction bases: 4. CDR3 sequence reads: CASSWGLAGGTNEQFF. DNA for the CDR3: TGTGCCAGCAGTTGGGGACTAGCGGGAGGAACCAATGAGCAGTTCTTC.

The V gene is TRBV6-1, the J gene TRBJ2-3, with 11 bases lining up with TRBD2. Germline loops: CDR1 MNHNS, CDR2 SASEGT. This CDR3 contains 17 residues. V shed 3 bases, J shed 3 bases, and the junction held 8 bases outside the gene matches. CDR3 DNA: TGTGCCAGCAGTGACGTATTAGCGGGAGGGGGGACAGATACGCAGTATTTT. Translating it yields CASSDVLAGGGTDTQYF.